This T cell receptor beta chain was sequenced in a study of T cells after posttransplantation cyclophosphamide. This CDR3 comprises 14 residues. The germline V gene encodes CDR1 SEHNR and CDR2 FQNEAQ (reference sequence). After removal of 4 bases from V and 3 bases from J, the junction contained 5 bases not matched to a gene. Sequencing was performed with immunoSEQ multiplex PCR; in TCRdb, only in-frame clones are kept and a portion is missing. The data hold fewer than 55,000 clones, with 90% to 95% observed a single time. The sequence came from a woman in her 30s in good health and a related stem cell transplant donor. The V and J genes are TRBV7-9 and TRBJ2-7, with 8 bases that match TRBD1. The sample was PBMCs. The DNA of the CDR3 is TGTGCCAGCAGCTCCCAGGGGGCTATCTACGAGCAGTACTTC. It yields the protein CASSSQGAIYEQYF.